The TCR beta chain described here comes from a study of blood T cell repertoires in COVID-19. Unmatched junction bases numbered 9, after V lost 1 base and J lost 8 bases. This CDR3 contains 17 residues. The V gene's germline CDR1 is SGHAT and CDR2 FQNNGV. The assay was immunoSEQ multiplex PCR, and TCRdb's table has in-frame clones only and misses some. The sample yields approximately 54,000 clones, approximately 90% seen once. The clonotype comes from a man in his fifties or sixties with acute or convalescent COVID-19. The sequenced sample consisted of peripheral blood. The chain joins TRBV11-2 to TRBJ2-1, with TRBD2 matching over 12 bases. Here the CDR3 DNA reads TGTGCCAGCAGCTTAGGTAGGCTAGCGGGAGGGTTTGATGAGCAGTTCTTC. Translated, it gives CASSLGRLAGGFDEQFF. The complete variable domain, with remaining parts taken from reference TRBV11-2 and TRBJ2-1, reads EAGVAQSPRYKIIEKRQSVAFWCNPISGHATLYWYQQILGQGPKLLIQFQNNGVVDDSQLPKDRFSAERLKGVDSTLKIQPAKLEDSAVYLCASSLGRLAGGFDEQFFGPGTRLTVL.